This T cell receptor (beta chain) was sequenced in a study of blood T cell repertoires in COVID-19. Study overall: COVID-19 samples from acute and convalescent phases originated in the United States, Italy and Spain.

In the authors' methods: Reference gene primer amplification in the assay estimated nucleated cell counts. The repertoire was sequenced with immunoSEQ multiplex PCR; TCRdb's copy has only in-frame clones and lacks some. The V and J calls and clone size are taken from that table; D and trimming were inferred from the DNA. The sample records 150,000 to 200,000 clones, 87% being singletons. The CDR3 is 13 amino acids. CDR1 is GTSNPN and CDR2 is SVGIG in the germline V gene (reference sequence). Trimming took 6 bases from V and 8 from J, leaving 19 bases between them. Source material: peripheral blood. V is TRBV30 and J is TRBJ1-2, with D unclear. The TCR comes from a woman between 65 and 79 years old with COVID-19, enrolled during active disease. This CDR3 is CACKPLEAGGYTF. CDR3 in DNA: TGTGCCTGTAAGCCGTTGGAGGCCGGAGGCTACACCTTC.